The 13 T cell receptor beta chains below were found in one sample sequenced in a study of tumor T cells in aggressive B-cell lymphoma. The assay was immunoSEQ multiplex PCR, and TCRdb's table has in-frame clones only and misses some. The sample lists more than 3,000 clones, approximately 69% occurring once. The sample consisted of tumor tissue. The receptors were gathered from an adult with diffuse large B cell lymphoma.

The J gene is TRBJ2-3, the V gene TRBV5-4; 7 nucleotides agree with TRBD2. The V and J ends lost 0 bases and 5 bases, in that order; junction bases with no gene match: 15. Germline V CDR1 and CDR2: SGHNT, YYREEE (reference sequence). The length of the CDR3 is 18 residues. The CDR3 loop reads CASSLVFGGRGSGDTQYF. CDR3 in DNA: TGTGCCAGCAGCTTGGTTTTTGGCGGGAGAGGAAGCGGAGATACGCAGTATTTT.

The chain carries TRBV5-6 and TRBJ2-7; no clear D gene. Trimming took 4 bases from V and 6 from J, leaving 8 bases between them. CDR1 and CDR2 from the germline V gene are SGHDT and YYEEEE. This CDR3 is 11 amino acids long. In DNA, the CDR3 is TGTGCCAGCAGCAAAGCCTCCGAGCAGTACTTC. This gives the protein CASSKASEQYF.

This clone has a handful of counts. The J gene is TRBJ2-5, the V gene TRBV6-6; possibly TRBD2 for D (5 bases). The CDR3 has 13 residues. Germline-derived CDR1 and CDR2 are MNHNY and SVGAGI (reference sequence). V lost 6 bases and J 3 bases, leaving 11 bases between the germline ends. The CDR3: CASSDAGEETQYF. The CDR3 coding sequence is TGTGCCAGCAGCGACGCCGGGGAAGAGACCCAGTACTTC.

The CDR3 sequence is CASSNRDSQNSPLHF. The DNA for the CDR3 is TGTGCCAGCTCAAACCGGGACAGCCAAAACTCACCCCTCCACTTT. V and J are TRBV18 and TRBJ1-6; 7 bases fit TRBD1. This CDR3 is 15 amino acids long. Unmatched junction bases numbered 11, after V lost 5 bases and J lost 10 bases. The germline V gene has CDR1 KGHSH and CDR2 LQKENI.

CDR3 nucleotide sequence: TGTGCCAGCAGCTTACACCGCGAGGCGGGTTACTCCTACAATGAGCAGTTCTTC. This translates into CASSLHREAGYSYNEQFF. This rearrangement joins TRBV9 to TRBJ2-1; TRBD2 is a possible D gene (5 bases). The CDR3 loop spans 18 amino acids. CDR1 SGDLS and CDR2 YYNGEE come from the germline V gene. With 4 bases removed from V and 0 bases from J, the gap between germline ends came to 20 bases.

Comment on this clone: A read error may account for a junction end that differs from germline. Other nucleotide sequences from this sample produce the same CDR3. V is TRBV5-1 and J is TRBJ2-7; 9 bases map to TRBD2. This CDR3 is 14 amino acids long. Germline lookup yields CDR1 SGHRS and CDR2 YFSETQ. The CDR3 loop is CASRSTSGPYEQYF. The CDR3 DNA reads as TGCGCCAGCAGGTCAACTAGCGGGCCATACGAGCAATACTTC.

This clone appeared once. This chain joins TRBV18 and TRBJ2-7; D is undetermined. CDR1 is KGHSH and CDR2 is LQKENI in the germline V gene. The V gene lost 3 bases and the J gene lost 2 bases, with 11 bases spanning the gap. The CDR3 length is 14 residues. DNA of the CDR3: TGTGCCAGCTCACCGTCGACAAGAACCTACGAGCAGTACTTC. This gives the protein CASSPSTRTYEQYF.

This sequence joins TRBV4-2 and TRBJ1-1; D gene uncertain. The germline gives CDR1 LGHNA, CDR2 YNFKEQ. V lost 4 bases, J lost 1 base, and 10 bases lay in between. CDR3 length: 14 amino acids. The DNA for the CDR3 is TGTGCCAGCAGCCGGGGAGGGAGGAACACTGAAGCTTTCTTT. Translated: CASSRGGRNTEAFF.

V gene TRBV21-1 combines with J gene TRBJ1-2; TRBD1, as called in the table, went unchecked against the DNA. TRBV21-1 is annotated as a pseudogene. This CDR3 region has 14 residues. This CDR3 reads CASSKPSEDYGYTF. The DNA for the CDR3 is TGTGCCAGCAGCAAACCATCAGAAGACTATGGCTACACCTTC.

The sample holds one count of this clone. The genes are TRBV2 and TRBJ2-7; D gene unclear. This CDR3 contains 12 residues. Trimming pared 4 bases from V and 3 bases from J, leaving 7 bases between. Germline-derived CDR1 and CDR2 are SNHLY and FYNNEI. The CDR3 DNA sequence: TGTGCCAGCAGTGCACAGATCTACGAGCAGTACTTC. The encoded protein is CASSAQIYEQYF. Filled out from reference TRBV2 and TRBJ2-7, the complete variable domain reads EPEVTQTPSHQVTQMGQEVILRCVPISNHLYFYWYRQILGQKVEFLVSFYNNEISEKSEIFDDQFSVERPDGSNFTLKIRSTKLEDSAMYFCASSAQIYEQYFGPGTRLTVT.

V usage is TRBV5-5 and J usage is TRBJ2-7; 8 nucleotides align to TRBD2. Germline V gives CDR1 SGHKS, CDR2 YYEKEE (reference sequence). This CDR3 spans 16 amino acids. Trimming removed 3 bases from V and 3 bases from J; junction bases left unmatched: 11. Here the CDR3 DNA reads TGTGCCAGCAGCTCAGGTGGGCTAGCGGGCCTCTACGAGCAGTACTTC. Protein product: CASSSGGLAGLYEQYF. Based on the CDR3 plus reference TRBV5-5 and TRBJ2-7, the full variable domain is DAGVTQSPTHLIKTRGQQVTLRCSPISGHKSVSWYQQVLGQGPQFIFQYYEKEERGRGNFPDRFSARQFPNYSSELNVNALLLGDSALYLCASSSGGLAGLYEQYFGPGTRLTVT.

The V gene is TRBV6-5, the J gene TRBJ1-2; TRBD1 aligns across 7 bases. The V gene end was trimmed by 2 bases and the J gene end by 4 bases; junction bases not matched to a gene: 10. Per germline, CDR1 MNHEY and CDR2 SVGAGI. The CDR3 runs 16 residues. CDR3 bases: TGTGCCAGCAGTTACGACAGGGATCTATCGGGCTATGGCTACACCTTC. Protein: CASSYDRDLSGYGYTF.

Only one count was recorded for this clone. The chain links TRBV7-9 to TRBJ1-1; D not certain. The CDR3 loop spans 12 amino acids. From germline, CDR1 is SEHNR and CDR2 FQNEAQ (reference sequence). Trimming removed 2 bases from V and 6 bases from J, with 7 bases in between. CDR3 region: CASSLLSAEAFF. CDR3 DNA: TGTGCCAGCAGCTTACTTTCTGCTGAAGCTTTCTTT.